This TCR beta chain was sequenced in a study of CD8+CD57+ T cells in acquired aplastic anemia. CDR3 and TCR beta VDJ profiling relied on genomic DNA as the template. MiXCR, applied by TCRdb to the reads, yields one record per CDR3 protein. The sample comprises about 200,000 distinct CDR3 sequences, over 55% of which are singletons, and around 60% rests with the top ten. The junction had 4 bases not matched to a gene; V was cut back by 5 bases and J by 2 bases. CDR3 length equals 17 residues. Per germline, CDR1 LNHDA and CDR2 SQIVND (reference sequence). An expansion of CD8+CD57+ cells by flow cytometry had been shown in patients chosen for sequencing.

The receptor comes from a human donor with aplastic anemia. Sequenced sample: sorted CD4+, CD8+, or CD8+CD57+ T cells (not recorded which) from PBMCs. The chain links TRBV19 to TRBJ2-6, with 12 positions matching TRBD2. CDR3 DNA: TGTGCCAGTAGTGAACTAGCGGGGGGTGCTGGGGCCAACGTCCTGACTTTC. Its translation is CASSELAGGAGANVLTF.